The T cell receptor (beta chain) described here comes from a study of CD8 T cells in Susac syndrome. Study-level results: That the number of individuals in its TCR sequencing and HLA analysis was relatively small was acknowledged by the study.

TCR beta sequencing covered blood CD8+ and CD4+ T cells. Concerning this clonotype itself: Its cognate antigen is unknown.

The CDR3 loop spans 16 amino acids. V lost 8 bases and J lost 4, with 21 bases in between. CDR1 and CDR2 (germline): LNHDA, SQIVND (reference sequence). When the RNA was reverse transcribed, random hexamers were used with an input of roughly 0.45 to 1 ug. A multiplex approach, immunoSEQ multiplex PCR, amplified TCR beta CDR3 across 54 Vbeta and 13 Jbeta. Each CDR3 protein is one row after TCRdb ran MiXCR on the immunoSEQ multiplex PCR reads. The sample carries about 150,000 distinct CDR3 sequences, approximately 96% recorded once. This receptor was identified in a human donor with multiple sclerosis. Material for sequencing was CD4+ T cells from PBMCs. This chain connects TRBV19 to TRBJ1-5, with D possibly matching TRBD1 (6 bases). The CDR3 nucleotides read TGTGCCAGTTCGAATTCGGGGGCATTCGGAAATCAGCCCCAGCATTTT. Translating gives CASSNSGAFGNQPQHF.